The 24 T cell receptor beta chains in this list originate from one sample, sequenced in a study of T cell changes during pregnancy in multiple sclerosis (dated by TCRdb to the late 2010s). Libraries were prepared through the immunoSEQ multiplex PCR assay. TCRdb's version of the immuneACCESS table is confined to in-frame rearrangements and falls short of the full clone set. An unresolved V gene accounts for under half of the shortfall where checked; the remainder is of unknown origin. Recorded for this sample are 65,000 to 85,000 clones; 85% to 95% of them occurred a single time. The ten largest clones take up about 1% of the sample. This sample comprised peripheral blood, obtained in the second trimester of pregnancy. All receptors derive from a female donor in good health, enrolled as a control in a pregnancy study.

The CDR3 DNA reads as TGTGCCAGCACCCAGGTCTGGGTTACTAACTATGGCTACACCTTC. It specifies CASTQVWVTNYGYTF. The V call is TRBV28, the J call TRBJ1-2; D is uncertain. Trimming stripped 7 bases from V and 0 bases from J, with 15 bases between. CDR3 length equals 15 residues. The germline CDR1 and CDR2 sequences are MDHEN and SYDVKM.

The rearrangement joins TRBV7-9 to TRBJ2-1; 12 bases fit TRBD2. The V and J ends lost 4 bases and 3 bases, in that order; junction bases with no gene match: 10. The CDR3 loop spans 18 amino acids. Germline V gives CDR1 SEHNR, CDR2 FQNEAQ (reference sequence). The CDR3 bases are TGTGCCAGCAGCTCTACCACTAGCGGGAGGTTCAGCTACAATGAGCAGTTCTTC. As protein: CASSSTTSGRFSYNEQFF.

The chain carries TRBV29-1 and TRBJ2-5, with D tentatively TRBD2 (6 bases). Trimming took 0 bases from V and 5 from J, leaving 19 bases between them. This CDR3 has 16 residues. Germline V gives CDR1 SQVTM, CDR2 ANQGSEA. The DNA of the CDR3 is TGCAGCGTTGAAGATCTCTCGGGAGTTTTGGAGGAGACCCAGTACTTC. It codes for CSVEDLSGVLEETQYF. Complete variable domain (other parts from reference TRBV29-1 and TRBJ2-5): SAVISQKPSRDICQRGTSLTIQCQVDSQVTMMFWYRQQPGQSLTLIATANQGSEATYESGFVIDKFPISRPNLTFSTLTVSNMSPEDSSIYLCSVEDLSGVLEETQYFGPGTRLLVL.

This chain uses TRBV19 with TRBJ2-7; TRBD1 aligns across 7 bases. V gave up 4 bases and J gave up 3 bases; unmatched junction bases: 0. The germline CDR1 and CDR2 sequences are LNHDA and SQIVND (reference sequence). This CDR3 has 12 amino acids. The CDR3 DNA is TGTGCCAGTAGTAGGACAGGCTACGAGCAGTACTTC. It codes for CASSRTGYEQYF.

V gene TRBV28 combines with J gene TRBJ1-1; D perhaps matches TRBD1 (5 bases). CDR3 length: 13 amino acids. V lost 6 bases and J lost 4, with 12 bases in between. Per the germline V gene, CDR1 is MDHEN and CDR2 is SYDVKM. In nucleotides, the CDR3 is TGTGCCAGCAGCTTCAGGGATAGCACTGAAGCTTTCTTT. Amino acids: CASSFRDSTEAFF.

This chain joins TRBV5-8 and TRBJ1-4, with D possibly matching TRBD1 (5 bases). CDR3 length: 13 amino acids. Germline CDR1 is SGHTS and CDR2 is YDEGEE. V gave up 1 base and J gave up 8 bases, with 9 bases separating them. DNA for the CDR3: TGTGCCAGCAGCTTGATCGGACACGAAAAACTGTTTTTT. Translating gives CASSLIGHEKLFF.

The chain recombines TRBV5-1 with TRBJ2-2, with TRBD2 as a possible D gene (6 bases). The germline CDR1 and CDR2 sequences are SGHRS and YFSETQ. The CDR3 sequence is 14 residues long. V shed 4 bases and J shed 6 bases, with 13 bases lying between them. In DNA, the CDR3 is TGCGCCAGCAGCCCGCTTGGGAGGTCCGGGGAGCTGTTTTTT. Amino acids: CASSPLGRSGELFF.

This chain connects TRBV19 to TRBJ1-5; D call uncertain. Germline CDR1 LNHDA, CDR2 SQIVND (reference sequence). The CDR3 length is 16 residues. The V end was cut by 2 bases, the J end by 2 bases, with 13 bases between. CDR3 protein: CASSINPIGGNQPQHF. The CDR3 bases are TGTGCCAGTAGTATAAACCCCATCGGTGGCAATCAGCCCCAGCATTTT.

The rearrangement links TRBV25-1 to TRBJ2-7; D is ambiguous. Germline CDR1 reads MGHDK; CDR2 reads SYGVNS. V was trimmed by 1 base and J by 4 bases, leaving 17 bases between them. The CDR3 covers 16 residues. CDR3 residues: CASSEFGGSRRYEQYF. The CDR3 region has the DNA TGTGCCAGCAGTGAATTTGGCGGATCCCGAAGGTACGAGCAGTACTTC.

V is TRBV2 and J is TRBJ2-7; 11 bases align to TRBD2. Germline V gene sequence: CDR1 SNHLY, CDR2 FYNNEI. V was pared by 5 bases and J by 2 bases, with 5 bases of the junction left unmatched. The CDR3 is 15 residues long. The chain's CDR3 is CASSFLAGGTYEQYF. Written as DNA, the CDR3 is TGTGCCAGCAGTTTTCTAGCGGGAGGAACCTACGAGCAGTACTTC. Complete variable domain (other parts from reference TRBV2 and TRBJ2-7): EPEVTQTPSHQVTQMGQEVILRCVPISNHLYFYWYRQILGQKVEFLVSFYNNEISEKSEIFDDQFSVERPDGSNFTLKIRSTKLEDSAMYFCASSFLAGGTYEQYFGPGTRLTVT.

This sequence joins TRBV5-1 and TRBJ2-7; 13 nucleotides match TRBD2. Germline V gene lookup returns CDR1 SGHRS and CDR2 YFSETQ. V lost 4 bases, J lost 3 bases, and 4 bases stayed unmatched. The CDR3 is made up of 15 amino acids. CDR3 residues: CASSLRTSGSYEQYF. The CDR3 DNA reads as TGCGCCAGCAGCCTAAGGACTAGCGGGAGCTACGAGCAGTACTTC.

The V gene is TRBV6-1, the J gene TRBJ1-6, with D perhaps matching TRBD1 (5 bases). The V end was cut by 10 bases, the J end by 0 bases, with 10 bases between. The CDR3 contains 14 residues. Germline values: CDR1 MNHNS, CDR2 SASEGT. The CDR3 DNA reads as TGTGCCACCGCGGGACCCTCCTATAATTCACCCCTCCACTTT. This translates into CATAGPSYNSPLHF.

This chain connects TRBV28 to TRBJ2-2; the D gene is possibly TRBD1 (6 bases). The V gene lost 7 bases and the J gene lost 7 bases, with 13 bases spanning the gap. The CDR3 runs 13 residues. Germline CDR1 reads MDHEN; CDR2 reads SYDVKM. CDR3 sequence reads: CASTETGYGELFF. The CDR3, as DNA: TGTGCCAGCACCGAAACAGGGTACGGGGAGCTGTTTTTT.

The DNA of the CDR3 is TGTGCCAGCAGTTACTCGGGCAGAAGCACAGATACGCAGTATTTT. This sequence encodes CASSYSGRSTDTQYF. V usage is TRBV6-5 and J usage is TRBJ2-3; D is uncertain. Germline CDR1 reads MNHEY; CDR2 reads SVGAGI. The CDR3 length is 15 residues. V was pared by 0 bases and J by 0 bases, with 7 bases between.

The chain carries TRBV18 and TRBJ2-2; D is possibly TRBD1 (5 bases). The CDR3 length is 15 residues. Trimming removed 3 bases from V and 5 bases from J, with 13 bases in between. CDR1 KGHSH and CDR2 LQKENI come from the germline V gene. The CDR3 coding sequence is TGTGCCAGCTCACCCCAGGCAGGGCTGACCGGGGAGCTGTTTTTT. It specifies CASSPQAGLTGELFF.

The rearrangement uses TRBV18 and TRBJ1-2; possibly TRBD1 for D (5 bases). Germline CDR1 KGHSH, CDR2 LQKENI. Trimming stripped 3 bases from V and 3 bases from J, with 8 bases between. The CDR3 spans 13 residues. The CDR3 nucleotides are TGTGCCAGCTCACCTTCACAGGACTATGGCTACACCTTC. Translation gives CASSPSQDYGYTF. Full variable domain (outside the CDR3, taken from reference TRBV18 and TRBJ1-2): NAGVMQNPRHLVRRRGQEARLRCSPMKGHSHVYWYRQLPEEGLKFMVYLQKENIIDESGMPKERFSAEFPKEGPSILRIQQVVRGDSAAYFCASSPSQDYGYTFGSGTRLTVV.

This chain connects TRBV5-6 to TRBJ2-1; TRBD2 aligns across 7 bases. Germline CDR1 and CDR2: SGHDT and YYEEEE. J lost 5 bases, V lost 5 bases, and 7 bases had no gene match. There are 14 residues in the CDR3. CDR3 in amino acids: CASRGGLVDNEQFF. Written as DNA, the CDR3 is TGTGCCAGCAGGGGCGGACTAGTCGACAATGAGCAGTTCTTC. The whole variable domain, filled in from reference TRBV5-6 and TRBJ2-1, reads DAGVTQSPTHLIKTRGQQVTLRCSPKSGHDTVSWYQQALGQGPQFIFQYYEEEERQRGNFPDRFSGHQFPNYSSELNVNALLLGDSALYLCASRGGLVDNEQFFGPGTRLTVL.

The V call is TRBV27, the J call TRBJ2-1; 12 bases line up with TRBD2. CDR3 length: 15 residues. V shed 4 bases and J 8 bases; nucleotides not matched to a gene: 6. Germline V gives CDR1 MNHEY, CDR2 SMNVEV (reference sequence). CDR3 nucleotide sequence: TGTGCCAGCAGTTCCCCTAGCGGGAGGGCCTATGAGCAGTTCTTC. Residues: CASSSPSGRAYEQFF.

The chain uses TRBV15 and TRBJ2-7; D perhaps matches TRBD1 (6 bases). V lost 0 bases, J lost 1 base, and 10 bases lay in between. Germline assignment: CDR1 LNHNV and CDR2 YYDKDF (reference sequence). This CDR3 contains 15 residues. The CDR3: CATSRDPTGSYEQYF. CDR3 sequence (DNA): TGTGCCACCAGCAGAGATCCCACAGGGTCCTACGAGCAGTACTTC.

This chain links TRBV9 with TRBJ1-3; D is ambiguous. The V gene lost 0 bases and the J gene lost 1 base, with 11 bases spanning the gap. The CDR3 contains 16 residues. Germline V gene lookup returns CDR1 SGDLS and CDR2 YYNGEE. This CDR3 is CASSVEARLSGNTIYF. As DNA, the CDR3 is TGTGCCAGCAGCGTAGAGGCCAGGTTGTCTGGAAACACCATATATTTT. The whole variable domain, filled in from reference TRBV9 and TRBJ1-3, reads DSGVTQTPKHLITATGQRVTLRCSPRSGDLSVYWYQQSLDQGLQFLIQYYNGEERAKGNILERFSAQQFPDLHSELNLSSLELGDSALYFCASSVEARLSGNTIYFGEGSWLTVV.

The chain links TRBV30 to TRBJ1-4; tentative D call: TRBD1 (5 bases). The CDR3 runs 15 residues. CDR1 and CDR2 (germline): GTSNPN, SVGIG (reference sequence). V gave up 7 bases and J gave up 2 bases, with 17 bases separating them. The CDR3 coding sequence is TGTGCCTCCCCCGGACGACGGGGGACTAATGAAAAACTGTTTTTT. Protein: CASPGRRGTNEKLFF.

The sample holds one count of this clone. CDR3 in DNA: TGTGCCAGCAGCCACCCAAAGCGGAGACTAGCGGGACTCCAGTCCTACAATGAGCAGTTCTTC. Translating it yields CASSHPKRRLAGLQSYNEQFF. J is TRBJ2-1 and V is TRBV14; 11 nucleotides line up with TRBD2. V dropped 3 bases and J dropped 1; count of bases not matched to a gene: 17. The CDR3 is made up of 21 amino acids. The germline V gene has CDR1 SGHDN and CDR2 FVKESK.

This sequence joins TRBV6-5 and TRBJ2-7, with TRBD1 identical over 10 bases. This CDR3 has 14 amino acids. CDR1 is MNHEY and CDR2 is SVGAGI in the germline V gene. The V and J ends lost 6 bases and 6 bases, in that order; junction bases with no gene match: 8. The CDR3 nucleotides read TGTGCCAGCAGAGGCCGGGACAGGGGCCTCGAGCAGTACTTC. Its translation: CASRGRDRGLEQYF.

The chain employs TRBV5-6 and TRBJ2-1; D is undetermined. The ends were cut back, 1 base at V and 6 bases at J, with 14 bases in the middle. The CDR3 length is 15 residues. Germline lookup yields CDR1 SGHDT and CDR2 YYEEEE. The CDR3 loop is CASSLRSTTVNEQFF. DNA for the CDR3: TGTGCCAGCAGCTTGAGGAGCACTACGGTCAATGAGCAGTTCTTC.